These 30 T cell receptor beta chains were all obtained from the same sample, sequenced in a study of blood T cell repertoires in COVID-19. Here immunoSEQ multiplex PCR was the method, and the copy in TCRdb shows in-frame clones only, minus some. Here the sample spans a few hundred thousand clones, about nine tenths being singletons. Sequenced material: PBMCs or T cells enriched from blood (not recorded which). All receptors derive from a man aged 25-40 years in a cohort exposed to, infected with or recovered from COVID-19 (not recorded which).

This sequence joins TRBV19 and TRBJ2-7, with 7 bases aligning to TRBD1. CDR1 and CDR2 (germline): LNHDA, SQIVND (reference sequence). J gave up 3 bases and V 4 bases, and 0 bases lay outside the gene matches. CDR3 length equals 12 residues. The CDR3 DNA follows: TGTGCCAGTAGTACAGGGGGCTACGAGCAGTACTTC. This gives the protein CASSTGGYEQYF.

The chain is built from TRBV27 and TRBJ2-3; no firm D call. V lost 1 base and J 2 bases, leaving 4 bases between the germline ends. Germline-derived CDR1 and CDR2 are MNHEY and SMNVEV (reference sequence). CDR3 length equals 13 residues. CDR3 loop: CASSLFSTDTQYF. The DNA for the CDR3 is TGTGCCAGCAGTTTATTCTCCACAGATACGCAGTATTTT.

The chain has TRBV7-2 and TRBJ1-1; D possibly corresponds to TRBD1 (5 bases). The CDR3 totals 14 residues. Trimming left V 8 bases short and J 4 bases short, with 17 bases between. Germline CDR1 SGHTA, CDR2 FQGNSA. CDR3 DNA sequence: TGTGCCAGCCAACACGGGGGGGTGCGCACTGAAGCTTTCTTT. Translating it yields CASQHGGVRTEAFF.

The gene calls are TRBV27 and TRBJ1-2; D is perhaps TRBD1 (5 bases). The CDR3 contains 17 residues. V was trimmed by 0 bases and J by 3 bases, leaving 17 bases between them. Germline CDR1 MNHEY, CDR2 SMNVEV (reference sequence). The CDR3 DNA follows: TGTGCCAGCAGTTTATCCCGGAGTCAGGGCCTCCACTATGGCTACACCTTC. Translated: CASSLSRSQGLHYGYTF.

This clone was observed a handful of times. The chain has TRBV7-2 and TRBJ1-1; D remains ambiguous. Germline V gene lookup returns CDR1 SGHTA and CDR2 FQGNSA. V lost 3 bases, J lost 1 base, and 15 bases lay in between. The CDR3 loop spans 16 amino acids. The CDR3 spells CASSFTPRGGNTEAFF. The CDR3 bases are TGTGCCAGCAGCTTTACTCCCCGGGGTGGGAACACTGAAGCTTTCTTT.

This rearrangement joins TRBV5-1 to TRBJ2-1, with D uncertain. The V end lost 4 bases, the J end lost 0 bases, and 14 bases lay between the germline ends. The CDR3 extends over 16 amino acids. The germline CDR1 and CDR2 sequences are SGHRS and YFSETQ. The CDR3 sequence is CASSEHSETSYNEQFF. CDR3 bases: TGCGCCAGCAGCGAACACAGTGAAACCTCCTACAATGAGCAGTTCTTC.

This clone has just a few counts. As DNA, the CDR3 is TGCGCCAGCAGCCAAGGGGATATATTTCAGGGGAAGGGCGACGAGCAGTACTTC. This codes for CASSQGDIFQGKGDEQYF. The chain recombines TRBV4-1 with TRBJ2-7, with a possible D match to TRBD1 (6 bases). CDR3 size: 18 residues. Looked up from germline, CDR1 is MGHRA and CDR2 is YSYEKL. Trimming stripped 1 base from V and 5 bases from J, with 24 bases between.

This chain connects TRBV5-1 to TRBJ1-1; TRBD1 might be the D (6 bases). Per the germline V gene, CDR1 is SGHRS and CDR2 is YFSETQ. CDR3 size: 14 residues. The ends were cut back, 4 bases at V and 1 base at J, with 11 bases in the middle. CDR3 nucleotides: TGCGCCAGCAGCACACAGACAGGGAACACTGAAGCTTTCTTT. Protein: CASSTQTGNTEAFF.

CDR3 nucleotides: TGTGCCAGCATTCGACAGGGGGTTAACAATTCACCCCTCCACTTT. Amino acid sequence: CASIRQGVNNSPLHF. The genes are TRBV2 and TRBJ1-6; TRBD1 matches 9 bases. V was clipped by 7 bases and J by 7 bases; unmatched bases: 8. This CDR3 is built from 15 residues. Per the germline V gene, CDR1 is SNHLY and CDR2 is FYNNEI.

The V gene is TRBV28, the J gene TRBJ2-2; tentatively, D is TRBD1 (6 bases). V lost 5 bases to trimming and J lost 0 bases, with 13 bases between them. The CDR3 is 16 amino acids. Germline CDR1 is MDHEN and CDR2 is SYDVKM. The CDR3 spells CASSPPTGPNTGELFF. CDR3 bases: TGTGCCAGCAGTCCTCCGACAGGTCCGAACACCGGGGAGCTGTTTTTT.

The DNA for the CDR3 is TGTGCCAGCAGCGGCGAGGGGGTCATGAACACTGAAGCTTTCTTT. It yields the protein CASSGEGVMNTEAFF. The chain employs TRBV27 and TRBJ1-1; D is perhaps TRBD1 (6 bases). The V and J ends lost 6 bases and 0 bases respectively, with 14 bases between them. Germline CDR1 and CDR2: MNHEY and SMNVEV (reference sequence). CDR3 length: 15 amino acids.

This chain uses TRBV5-1 with TRBJ1-1; TRBD1 matches 7 bases. Trimming cost V 4 bases and J 2 bases; bases outside gene matches: 8. Germline CDR1 and CDR2: SGHRS and YFSETQ. The CDR3 has 15 amino acids. As DNA, the CDR3 is TGCGCCAGCAGCCGGATGGGACAGCTAAACACTGAAGCTTTCTTT. Its protein is CASSRMGQLNTEAFF. Based on the CDR3 plus reference TRBV5-1 and TRBJ1-1, the full variable domain is KAGVTQTPRYLIKTRGQQVTLSCSPISGHRSVSWYQQTPGQGLQFLFEYFSETQRNKGNFPGRFSGRQFSNSRSEMNVSTLELGDSALYLCASSRMGQLNTEAFFGQGTRLTVV.

The chain combines TRBV15 with TRBJ1-1, with D perhaps TRBD1 (5 bases). V lost 7 bases to trimming and J lost 3 bases, with 18 bases between them. CDR1 and CDR2 from the germline V gene are LNHNV and YYDKDF (reference sequence). CDR3 length equals 15 residues. The CDR3, as DNA: TGTGCCACCACCTTAATCGGGGGACGAGACACTGAAGCTTTCTTT. The encoded protein is CATTLIGGRDTEAFF.

The CDR3 DNA is TGCGCCAGCAGCACCGGACAGGGAGAGACTGAAGCTTTCTTT. Its protein product is CASSTGQGETEAFF. V usage is TRBV5-1 and J usage is TRBJ1-1, with 8 bases matching TRBD1. Germline CDR1 reads SGHRS; CDR2 reads YFSETQ. The V and J ends lost 4 bases and 5 bases, in that order; junction bases with no gene match: 7. The CDR3 covers 14 residues.

This chain joins TRBV6-1 and TRBJ2-6, with no clear D. The germline V gene has CDR1 MNHNS and CDR2 SASEGT. The length of the CDR3 is 15 residues. The ends were cut back, 2 bases at V and 1 base at J, with 6 bases in the middle. The CDR3 region has the DNA TGTGCCAGCAGTGAAAAAGCTTCTGGGGCCAACGTCCTGACTTTC. Translating gives CASSEKASGANVLTF.

V is TRBV18 and J is TRBJ1-5; 9 bases line up with TRBD1. Per the germline V gene, CDR1 is KGHSH and CDR2 is LQKENI. The CDR3 is 16 residues long. V shed 5 bases and J 6 bases; nucleotides not matched to a gene: 11. CDR3 sequence reads: CASSSTGGALGQPQHF. In DNA form, the CDR3 reads TGTGCCAGCTCATCTACAGGGGGCGCGTTGGGTCAGCCCCAGCATTTT.

This clone was found once. The chain carries TRBV5-5 and TRBJ2-1; 9 bases line up with TRBD2. With 0 bases clipped from V and 2 bases from J, the junction kept 9 bases outside the gene matches. The CDR3 totals 18 residues. Germline V gene lookup returns CDR1 SGHKS and CDR2 YYEKEE (reference sequence). The CDR3 region is CASSLVPRASGTYNEQFF. The CDR3 region has the DNA TGTGCCAGCAGCTTGGTTCCCAGGGCTAGCGGGACCTACAATGAGCAGTTCTTC.

J is TRBJ2-7 and V is TRBV6-5; unclear D gene. Germline V lookup: CDR1 MNHEY, CDR2 SVGAGI. The V gene lost 0 bases and the J gene lost 3 bases, with 12 bases spanning the gap. This CDR3 has 15 residues. In nucleotides, the CDR3 is TGTGCCAGCAGTTACTCGGCGGAGCCGAACTACGAGCAGTACTTC. Translating gives CASSYSAEPNYEQYF.

CDR3 amino acids: CASSSDTGNQPQHF. The CDR3 DNA sequence: TGTGCCAGCAGCTCCGACACAGGGAATCAGCCCCAGCATTTT. The chain combines TRBV7-9 with TRBJ1-5, with a tentative D call TRBD1 (6 bases). The germline gives CDR1 SEHNR, CDR2 FQNEAQ (reference sequence). This CDR3 comprises 14 residues. V lost 4 bases and J 4 bases, leaving 11 bases between the germline ends.

V is TRBV2 and J is TRBJ2-7; TRBD2 is a possible D gene (5 bases). The V and J ends lost 7 bases and 2 bases respectively, with 12 bases between them. The CDR3 length is 13 residues. Germline values: CDR1 SNHLY, CDR2 FYNNEI. The CDR3, as DNA: TGTGCCAGCACAGAACTAGGGACCTACGAGCAGTACTTC. It specifies CASTELGTYEQYF. Full variable domain (remainder filled in from reference TRBV2 and TRBJ2-7): EPEVTQTPSHQVTQMGQEVILRCVPISNHLYFYWYRQILGQKVEFLVSFYNNEISEKSEIFDDQFSVERPDGSNFTLKIRSTKLEDSAMYFCASTELGTYEQYFGPGTRLTVT.

The chain has TRBV28 and TRBJ1-2, with 7 bases matching TRBD1. From germline, CDR1 is MDHEN and CDR2 SYDVKM. V lost 8 bases, J lost 3 bases, and 6 bases stayed unmatched. This CDR3 has 13 amino acids. The CDR3 nucleotides read TGTGCCAGCCAAACCGGGACAGACTATGGCTACACCTTC. It yields the protein CASQTGTDYGYTF.

V and J are TRBV19 and TRBJ2-7; TRBD2 matches 7 bases. Germline V gives CDR1 LNHDA, CDR2 SQIVND (reference sequence). The V segment lost 4 bases and the J segment 2 bases; nucleotides outside the gene matches: 8. The CDR3 has 15 residues. In nucleotides, the CDR3 is TGTGCCAGTAGTACCGTTAGGACTAGTCCCTACGAGCAGTACTTC. Protein product: CASSTVRTSPYEQYF.

V usage is TRBV2 and J usage is TRBJ2-7; D is perhaps TRBD2 (5 bases). V lost 6 bases, J lost 6 bases, and 12 bases lay in between. The CDR3 is 12 amino acids. Germline loops: CDR1 SNHLY, CDR2 FYNNEI. CDR3 region: CASREARIEQYF. The CDR3, as DNA: TGTGCCAGCAGGGAGGCCCGGATCGAGCAGTACTTC.

In its sample, this clone was seen a few times. V usage is TRBV21-1 and J usage is TRBJ1-4; the table's D call of TRBD1 was not tested on the DNA. TRBV21-1 has pseudogene status. The CDR3 contains 15 residues. CDR3 region: CASSKGGTGRGKLFF. The CDR3 region has the DNA TGTGCCAGCAGCAAGGGAGGGACAGGGCGAGGGAAACTGTTTTTT.

The V call is TRBV16, the J call TRBJ1-2; 7 nucleotides match TRBD1. Germline CDR1 KGHSY, CDR2 FQNENV. V dropped 0 bases and J dropped 4; count of bases not matched to a gene: 2. The CDR3 covers 14 residues. The CDR3 is CASSQSGTVYGYTF. CDR3 DNA sequence: TGTGCCAGCAGCCAATCCGGGACAGTCTATGGCTACACCTTC.

V and J are TRBV5-5 and TRBJ1-2, with 8 bases fitting TRBD1. With 2 bases clipped from V and 1 base from J, the junction kept 7 bases outside the gene matches. Germline CDR1 is SGHKS and CDR2 is YYEKEE (reference sequence). This CDR3 comprises 16 residues. For the CDR3, the DNA is TGTGCCAGCAGCTTCTTCAGGGGGCTGGTTAACTATGGCTACACCTTC. This sequence encodes CASSFFRGLVNYGYTF.

The chain carries TRBV13 and TRBJ1-4, with a tentative D call TRBD1 (6 bases). Trimming left V 3 bases short and J 2 bases short, with 10 bases between. CDR1 is PRHDT and CDR2 is FYEKMQ in the germline V gene (reference sequence). The CDR3 totals 15 residues. The CDR3 DNA follows: TGTGCCAGCAGCTTCAAAACAGGGACTAATGAAAAACTGTTTTTT. Protein sequence: CASSFKTGTNEKLFF. Full variable domain (remainder filled in from reference TRBV13 and TRBJ1-4): AAGVIQSPRHLIKEKRETATLKCYPIPRHDTVYWYQQGPGQDPQFLISFYEKMQSDKGSIPDRFSAQQFSDYHSELNMSSLELGDSALYFCASSFKTGTNEKLFFGSGTQLSVL.

The chain has TRBV11-1 and TRBJ2-7, with TRBD1 identical over 7 bases. The V segment lost 1 base and the J segment 0 bases; nucleotides outside the gene matches: 6. The CDR3 contains 16 residues. The germline CDR1 and CDR2 sequences are SGHAT and FQDESV (reference sequence). CDR3 protein: CASSLVGRQGSYEQYF. CDR3 sequence (DNA): TGTGCCAGCAGCTTAGTTGGGCGACAGGGCTCCTACGAGCAGTACTTC.

This clone came up once. This chain links TRBV5-6 with TRBJ2-5; D is unclear. This CDR3 is 16 amino acids long. Between the trimmed V and J ends, which lost 3 bases and 4 bases, there was a span of 19 bases. Germline CDR1 SGHDT, CDR2 YYEEEE. The CDR3 protein is CASSSRIGARRETQYF. CDR3 sequence (DNA): TGTGCCAGCAGCTCTCGGATTGGAGCGAGGAGAGAGACCCAGTACTTC.

The V call is TRBV11-2, the J call TRBJ2-1, with D possibly TRBD2 on 6 matching bases. The CDR3 runs to 17 residues. The V end was cut by 0 bases, the J end by 2 bases, with 14 bases between. Germline CDR1 SGHAT, CDR2 FQNNGV. DNA for the CDR3: TGTGCCAGCAGCTTAGATTCCCCGCGGGGCACCTACAATGAGCAGTTCTTC. Its protein is CASSLDSPRGTYNEQFF.